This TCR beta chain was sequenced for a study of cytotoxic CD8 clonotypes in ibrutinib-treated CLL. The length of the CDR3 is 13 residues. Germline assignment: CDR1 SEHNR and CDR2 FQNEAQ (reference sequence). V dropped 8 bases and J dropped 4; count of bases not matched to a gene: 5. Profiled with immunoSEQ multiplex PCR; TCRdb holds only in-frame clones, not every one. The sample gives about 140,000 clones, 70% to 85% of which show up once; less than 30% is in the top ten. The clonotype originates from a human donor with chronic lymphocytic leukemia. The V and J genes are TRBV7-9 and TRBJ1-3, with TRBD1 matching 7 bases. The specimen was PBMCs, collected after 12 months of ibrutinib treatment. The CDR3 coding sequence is TGTGCCAGCCGACAGGGTACGGGAAACACCATATATTTT. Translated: CASRQGTGNTIYF.